Each of the 31 T cell receptor beta chains below was sequenced from the same sample in a study of blood T cell repertoires in COVID-19. TCRdb keeps only in-frame clones here, not all; method: immunoSEQ multiplex PCR. The repertoire includes some 90,000 clones, approximately 86% of them detected once, and roughly 20% sits in the top ten. Sequencing input: peripheral blood. The source is a woman aged 80 or older with acute or convalescent COVID-19.

The chain recombines TRBV2 with TRBJ1-2, with 7 bases lining up with TRBD1. The CDR3 sequence is 15 residues long. Germline V gene data show CDR1 as SNHLY and CDR2 as FYNNEI. V was pared by 6 bases and J by 3 bases, with 10 bases of the junction left unmatched. The CDR3 nucleotides read TGTGCCAGCAGCTTGACAGGGTTGAGGTACTATGGCTACACCTTC. Its protein is CASSLTGLRYYGYTF.

The V gene is TRBV7-8, the J gene TRBJ2-1, with 7 bases identical to TRBD2. The CDR3 has 14 amino acids. J lost 3 bases, V lost 5 bases, and 4 bases had no gene match. Per germline, CDR1 SGHVS and CDR2 FQNEAQ. The CDR3 reads CASSNAGDYNEQFF. In DNA, the CDR3 is TGTGCCAGCAGCAACGCGGGGGACTACAATGAGCAGTTCTTC.

This rearrangement joins TRBV15 to TRBJ1-2; the D is unclear. The CDR3 extends over 12 amino acids. In germline, CDR1 is LNHNV, CDR2 YYDKDF (reference sequence). V lost 3 bases to trimming and J lost 5 bases, with 7 bases between them. CDR3 nucleotide sequence: TGTGCCACCAGCAGGGCGGATTATGGCTACACCTTC. This codes for CATSRADYGYTF.

This clone was detected only a few times. The genes are TRBV7-9 and TRBJ1-2; 7 nucleotides agree with TRBD1. This CDR3 comprises 16 residues. V lost 5 bases, J lost 0 bases, and 9 bases stayed unmatched. The germline CDR1 and CDR2 sequences are SEHNR and FQNEAQ (reference sequence). CDR3 sequence reads: CASSHVTTGPNYGYTF. CDR3 nucleotides: TGTGCCAGCAGCCACGTGACGACAGGGCCTAACTATGGCTACACCTTC.

The chain carries TRBV5-1 and TRBJ1-4; TRBD1 aligns across 7 bases. V trimming: 5 bases; J trimming: 4 bases; junction bases outside the gene matches: 2. The CDR3 is 13 amino acids. Germline V gives CDR1 SGHRS, CDR2 YFSETQ. CDR3 residues: CASRRDSNEKLFF. In DNA form, the CDR3 reads TGCGCCAGCAGACGGGACAGTAATGAAAAACTGTTTTTT.

The chain carries TRBV6-1 and TRBJ1-2, with D perhaps TRBD1 (5 bases). The V and J ends lost 2 bases and 4 bases respectively, with 11 bases between them. Germline CDR1 and CDR2: MNHNS and SASEGT. CDR3 size: 14 residues. CDR3 in amino acids: CASSEYQGSYGYTF. CDR3 DNA: TGTGCCAGCAGTGAATATCAGGGTAGCTATGGCTACACCTTC.

This sequence joins TRBV11-2 and TRBJ1-6; no definite D call. Germline V gene data show CDR1 as SGHAT and CDR2 as FQNNGV. V was shortened by 7 bases and J by 0 bases, with 7 bases between the two germline ends. There are 14 residues in the CDR3. As DNA, the CDR3 is TGTGCCAGCACGGCAGGCTCCTATAATTCACCCCTCCACTTT. It yields the protein CASTAGSYNSPLHF.

V and J are TRBV9 and TRBJ2-3; 11 nucleotides match TRBD2. This CDR3 is 15 amino acids long. The V gene end was trimmed by 3 bases and the J gene end by 6 bases; junction bases not matched to a gene: 6. The germline gives CDR1 SGDLS, CDR2 YYNGEE. CDR3 DNA sequence: TGTGCCAGCAGCGCCGGGACTAGCGGTCCCGATACGCAGTATTTT. Residues: CASSAGTSGPDTQYF.

The genes are TRBV2 and TRBJ2-2; D is possibly TRBD1 (5 bases). The CDR3 spans 14 residues. Germline V gene data show CDR1 as SNHLY and CDR2 as FYNNEI. Deletions cut 5 bases from V and 3 bases from J, with 10 bases between. This CDR3 reads CASSLRQYTGELFF. CDR3 nucleotide sequence: TGTGCCAGCAGTCTGAGACAGTACACCGGGGAGCTGTTTTTT.

The gene calls are TRBV3-1 (or the pseudogene TRBV3-2) and TRBJ1-3; D is undetermined. CDR1 and CDR2 (germline): LGHDT, YNNKEL (reference sequence). Trimming stripped 4 bases from V and 0 bases from J, with 10 bases between. This CDR3 has 15 amino acids. The CDR3 sequence is CASSPTGRSGNTIYF. Here the CDR3 DNA reads TGTGCCAGCAGCCCTACTGGTCGCTCTGGAAACACCATATATTTT.

The chain carries TRBV5-1 and TRBJ1-2, with D possibly being TRBD1 (6 bases). Per the germline V gene, CDR1 is SGHRS and CDR2 is YFSETQ. This CDR3 is 15 amino acids long. The V and J ends lost 0 bases and 4 bases respectively, with 13 bases between them. The CDR3 protein is CASSLEFGRGYGYTF. CDR3 coding DNA: TGCGCCAGCAGCTTGGAATTTGGCAGGGGCTATGGCTACACCTTC.

The rearrangement uses TRBV7-2 and TRBJ2-2; 8 bases map to TRBD1. Germline V gene sequence: CDR1 SGHTA, CDR2 FQGNSA. The CDR3 is 18 amino acids. Trimming removed 2 bases from V and 1 base from J; junction bases left unmatched: 9. In nucleotides, the CDR3 is TGTGCCAGCAGCTTACAGTATCGCGGGACAGGGAACACCGGGGAGCTGTTTTTT. As protein: CASSLQYRGTGNTGELFF.

This clone was picked up a small number of times. The J gene is TRBJ1-2, the V gene TRBV2; D unclear. Germline values: CDR1 SNHLY, CDR2 FYNNEI. The CDR3 sequence is 14 residues long. The germline V and J ends were trimmed by 6 bases and 2 bases, with 13 bases remaining between them. CDR3 loop: CASSLSAINYGYTF. The CDR3 bases are TGTGCCAGCAGCCTGTCAGCGATAAACTATGGCTACACCTTC.

The rearrangement uses TRBV2 and TRBJ1-1; D is perhaps TRBD1 (6 bases). The V gene lost 11 bases and the J gene lost 5 bases, with 15 bases spanning the gap. The CDR3 totals 12 residues. The germline V gene has CDR1 SNHLY and CDR2 FYNNEI. CDR3 amino acids: CAGGLPGTEAFF. DNA for the CDR3: TGTGCCGGGGGCCTTCCTGGGACTGAAGCTTTCTTT.

The gene calls are TRBV24-1 and TRBJ1-4, with TRBD1 matching over 7 bases. Trimming removed 7 bases from V and 0 bases from J; junction bases left unmatched: 10. This CDR3 has 17 residues. The germline gives CDR1 KGHDR, CDR2 SFDVKD. CDR3 nucleotides: TGTGCCACCAGCGCCTCTAGACAGGGAGCAACTAATGAAAAACTGTTTTTT. Its translation is CATSASRQGATNEKLFF.

V and J are TRBV9 and TRBJ2-5, with D possibly being TRBD2 (5 bases). This CDR3 has 16 residues. Germline assignment: CDR1 SGDLS and CDR2 YYNGEE. Trimming took off 0 bases at V and 0 bases at J, with 12 bases between the two ends. As DNA, the CDR3 is TGTGCCAGCAGCGTAGCTGGCGGGTTGTACCAAGAGACCCAGTACTTC. Its translation is CASSVAGGLYQETQYF.

The DNA of the CDR3 is TGTGCCAGCAGCCAATGGGACAGGGGGCCATATGGGGCCAACGTCCTGACTTTC. Its protein product is CASSQWDRGPYGANVLTF. V is TRBV14 and J is TRBJ2-6, with 12 bases lining up with TRBD1. With 2 bases clipped from V and 3 bases from J, the junction kept 5 bases outside the gene matches. The CDR3 spans 18 residues. The germline V gene encodes CDR1 SGHDN and CDR2 FVKESK.

This sequence joins TRBV5-1 and TRBJ2-3; TRBD2 agrees at 10 bases. J was trimmed by 3 bases and V by 0 bases; bases with no gene match: 7. CDR1 is SGHRS, CDR2 YFSETQ, per germline. The CDR3 is 17 amino acids. CDR3 residues: CASSLGIAGGRTDTQYF. The CDR3 DNA reads TGCGCCAGCAGCTTGGGGATAGCGGGGGGAAGGACAGATACGCAGTATTTT.

The chain carries TRBV6-5 and TRBJ1-6; 10 bases are shared with TRBD1. CDR1 and CDR2 from the germline V gene are MNHEY and SVGAGI. V was clipped by 10 bases and J by 11 bases; unmatched bases: 8. The length of the CDR3 is 13 residues. The CDR3 loop is CATLDRGWTPLHF. The CDR3 DNA is TGTGCCACACTGGACAGGGGGTGGACACCCCTCCACTTT.

The chain carries TRBV6-5 and TRBJ1-2; TRBD1 might be the D (5 bases). The CDR3 has 14 residues. Germline CDR1 reads MNHEY; CDR2 reads SVGAGI. V was cut by 7 bases and J by 7 bases, with 19 bases left in between. CDR3 nucleotides: TGTGCCAGCACCCAGGGCCGCGGCGGAATTGGCTACACCTTC. It yields the protein CASTQGRGGIGYTF.

The V and J genes are TRBV5-1 and TRBJ2-1, with 7 bases lining up with TRBD1. The CDR3 runs 15 residues. The germline gives CDR1 SGHRS, CDR2 YFSETQ. V dropped 4 bases and J dropped 0; count of bases not matched to a gene: 4. The CDR3 DNA follows: TGCGCCAGCAGCCCCGGACAGGCCTCCTACAATGAGCAGTTCTTC. Translation gives CASSPGQASYNEQFF. Combining the CDR3 with reference TRBV5-1 and TRBJ2-1 gives the whole variable domain KAGVTQTPRYLIKTRGQQVTLSCSPISGHRSVSWYQQTPGQGLQFLFEYFSETQRNKGNFPGRFSGRQFSNSRSEMNVSTLELGDSALYLCASSPGQASYNEQFFGPGTRLTVL.

The chain couples TRBV2 to TRBJ1-5, with 10 bases lining up with TRBD1. The CDR3 length is 15 residues. Germline CDR1 reads SNHLY; CDR2 reads FYNNEI. V lost 6 bases and J lost 9; bases outside the gene matches: 11. The CDR3 reads CASRDGQGGKPPQHF. Here the CDR3 DNA reads TGTGCCAGCAGGGACGGACAGGGGGGGAAGCCGCCCCAGCATTTT.

The chain recombines TRBV29-1 with TRBJ2-5, with TRBD1 matching over 8 bases. V trimming: 6 bases; J trimming: 5 bases; junction bases outside the gene matches: 2. This CDR3 is built from 11 residues. Looked up from germline, CDR1 is SQVTM and CDR2 is ANQGSEA. The CDR3, as DNA: TGCAGCGTAACAGGGGGGGAGACCCAGTACTTC. Residues: CSVTGGETQYF. The full variable domain, with the rest looked up from reference TRBV29-1 and TRBJ2-5, is SAVISQKPSRDICQRGTSLTIQCQVDSQVTMMFWYRQQPGQSLTLIATANQGSEATYESGFVIDKFPISRPNLTFSTLTVSNMSPEDSSIYLCSVTGGETQYFGPGTRLLVL.

J is TRBJ2-7 and V is TRBV6-6; TRBD2 matches at 12 bases. This CDR3 has 14 residues. Losses at the gene ends were 6 bases for V and 4 bases for J; bases not matched to a gene: 4. Germline V gene sequence: CDR1 MNHNY, CDR2 SVGAGI (reference sequence). The chain's CDR3 is CASRASGGAYEQYF. DNA of the CDR3: TGTGCCAGCAGGGCTAGCGGGGGGGCATACGAGCAGTACTTC.

V is TRBV11-3 and J is TRBJ2-7, with D possibly being TRBD2 (6 bases). The CDR3 has 14 residues. The germline CDR1 and CDR2 sequences are SGHNT and YENEEA. V lost 5 bases, J lost 3 bases, and 14 bases lay in between. CDR3 protein: CASSPVGGYYEQYF. Written as DNA, the CDR3 is TGTGCCAGCAGCCCGGTGGGGGGATACTACGAGCAGTACTTC.

On this clone: The sample holds other DNA sequences that translate to the same CDR3. The chain combines TRBV18 with TRBJ1-1, with D tentatively TRBD1 (6 bases). The CDR3 is made up of 13 amino acids. In germline, CDR1 is KGHSH, CDR2 LQKENI. V was pared by 3 bases and J by 2 bases, with 7 bases between. The CDR3 DNA follows: TGTGCCAGCTCACCGGGACAAAACACTGAAGCTTTCTTT. It yields the protein CASSPGQNTEAFF.

The chain couples TRBV15 to TRBJ2-1, with D maybe TRBD2 (5 bases). The CDR3 has 17 residues. The germline CDR1 and CDR2 sequences are LNHNV and YYDKDF (reference sequence). Trimming stripped 5 bases from V and 9 bases from J, with 26 bases between. Here the CDR3 DNA reads TGTGCCACCAGCGCCTATTTGGGAGCGGTGGGTTCGGGTGAGCAGTTCTTC. Its protein is CATSAYLGAVGSGEQFF.

The rearrangement uses TRBV5-4 and TRBJ1-1; tentatively, D is TRBD1 (5 bases). The CDR3 extends over 13 amino acids. V lost 3 bases to trimming and J lost 7 bases, with 13 bases between them. Germline-derived CDR1 and CDR2 are SGHNT and YYREEE (reference sequence). The CDR3 is CASSYGTGGEAFF. The CDR3, as DNA: TGTGCCAGCAGCTATGGGACTGGCGGTGAAGCTTTCTTT.

This clone was observed a handful of times. The chain joins TRBV5-5 to TRBJ1-6, with 10 positions matching TRBD1. J gave up 9 bases and V 0 bases, and 0 bases lay outside the gene matches. CDR3 size: 14 residues. CDR1 and CDR2 from the germline V gene are SGHKS and YYEKEE (reference sequence). Here the CDR3 reads CASSLGQGASPLHF. CDR3 nucleotides: TGTGCCAGCAGCTTGGGACAGGGGGCTTCACCCCTCCACTTT.

V is TRBV7-3 and J is TRBJ1-1; TRBD1 is a possible D gene (6 bases). CDR1 and CDR2 (germline): SGHTA, FQGTGA. V lost 5 bases to trimming and J lost 7 bases, with 20 bases between them. This CDR3 has 15 residues. In DNA form, the CDR3 reads TGTGCCAGCAGCCCAAAAGGGGGTGGGCGCATTGAAGCTTTCTTT. This sequence encodes CASSPKGGGRIEAFF.

The genes are TRBV11-3 and TRBJ1-1; 7 nucleotides match TRBD1. The trim removed 4 bases at V and 5 bases at J, leaving 10 bases unmatched. Looked up from germline, CDR1 is SGHNT and CDR2 is YENEEA. The CDR3 is 15 residues long. CDR3 protein: CASSSLQGLRTEAFF. As DNA, the CDR3 is TGTGCCAGCAGCTCCCTACAGGGGCTACGGACTGAAGCTTTCTTT.